The TCR beta chain described here comes from a study of tumor-infiltrating lymphocytes in glioblastoma multiforme. Multiple V-beta primers and a C-beta primer amplified TCRB from RNA. No unique molecular identifiers were described for these TCRB libraries. TCRdb analysed the multiplex PCR reads with MiXCR anew, one entry per CDR3 protein. The table has 13,000 or so distinct CDR3 sequences, 60% to 75% seen once. The length of the CDR3 is 17 residues. Germline V lookup: CDR1 SEHNR, CDR2 FQNEAQ (reference sequence). Remarks on this clonotype: Its antigen remains unknown. An end of the junction differs from the germline gene, which may be a read error.

Study results and caveats: No surface-marker sorting into functional T cell subtypes was done. Clone frequencies may be distorted by unequal TCR transcripts per cell.

The V gene is TRBV7-9, the J gene TRBJ2-4; 10 bases are shared with TRBD2. Sequencing input: brain tumor tissue. The origin of this receptor is a male donor with glioblastoma. In DNA, the CDR3 is TGTGCCAGCAGCATACTAGCGGGGACGGGGGCCAAAAACTTTCAGTACTTC. Protein product: CASSILAGTGAKNFQYF.